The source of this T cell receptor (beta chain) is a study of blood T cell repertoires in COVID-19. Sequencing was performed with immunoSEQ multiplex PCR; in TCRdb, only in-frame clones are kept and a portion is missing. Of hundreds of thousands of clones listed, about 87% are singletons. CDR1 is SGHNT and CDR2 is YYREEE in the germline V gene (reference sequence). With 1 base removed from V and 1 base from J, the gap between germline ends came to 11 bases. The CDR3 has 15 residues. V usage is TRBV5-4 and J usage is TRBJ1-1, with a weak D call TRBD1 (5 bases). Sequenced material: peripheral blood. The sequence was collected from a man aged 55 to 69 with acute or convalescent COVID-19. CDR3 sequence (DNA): TGTGCCAGCAGCTTGAAGGCCGGGGGGAACACTGAAGCTTTCTTT. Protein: CASSLKAGGNTEAFF.